The clone carrying this TCR beta chain was recorded once. What it binds is unknown. Using immunoSEQ multiplex PCR, the repertoire was profiled, and TCRdb retains in-frame clones only, with some absent. The sample has about 72,000 clones, roughly two thirds seen once. The entry originates in a study of cytotoxic CD8 clonotypes in ibrutinib-treated CLL. Study details: The response samples were taken once patients had been treated for a median of approximately twelve months, range 6 to 36.

Study-level results: Stable or contracted on treatment, public clonotypes were also uncommon. Against age-matched healthy donors, baseline clonality ran higher and tracked circulating CD8+ T-cell counts.

The sequence was obtained from a human donor with chronic lymphocytic leukemia. Source: PBMCs, taken after 12 months of ibrutinib treatment.

The CDR3 here is CAISESGRSYRLNYGYTF. The CDR3 bases are TGTGCCATCAGTGAGTCCGGGCGATCTTACCGCCTTAACTATGGCTACACCTTC. V usage is TRBV10-3 and J usage is TRBJ1-2; no firm D call. CDR3 size: 18 residues. Deletions cut 0 bases from V and 1 base from J, with 18 bases between. Germline values: CDR1 ENHRY, CDR2 SYGVKD.